Reported below is one T cell receptor (beta chain). Antigen: not known. Both 60 Vbeta primers and 13 Jbeta primers went into the PCR. The protocol was immunoSEQ multiplex PCR, while the TCRdb copy is restricted to in-frame clones and leaves out a portion. Of 80,000 to 100,000 clones listed, 55% to 80% are singletons. This entry comes from a study of cytomegalovirus exposure and HLA in healthy donors. Study-wide findings and caveats: It emerged from a later analysis that several of the most significant clusters appeared to be linked to common viral pathogens. Reportedly, cytomegalovirus status was diagnosed with high sensitivity and specificity. According to the study, around 160 TCR beta chains were cytomegalovirus-associated.

The CDR3 sequence is 17 residues long. Germline values: CDR1 SGDLS, CDR2 YYNGEE. Trimming removed 0 bases at V and 0 bases at J, with 12 bases between. The chain is built from TRBV9 and TRBJ1-4, with D possibly matching TRBD1 (5 bases). This clonotype was sampled from a middle-aged man in good health and CMV-seronegative. Sequencing was carried out using PBMCs. The DNA of the CDR3 is TGTGCCAGCAGCGTAGAGATGGGGGGGGCAACTAATGAAAAACTGTTTTTT. Translated: CASSVEMGGATNEKLFF.